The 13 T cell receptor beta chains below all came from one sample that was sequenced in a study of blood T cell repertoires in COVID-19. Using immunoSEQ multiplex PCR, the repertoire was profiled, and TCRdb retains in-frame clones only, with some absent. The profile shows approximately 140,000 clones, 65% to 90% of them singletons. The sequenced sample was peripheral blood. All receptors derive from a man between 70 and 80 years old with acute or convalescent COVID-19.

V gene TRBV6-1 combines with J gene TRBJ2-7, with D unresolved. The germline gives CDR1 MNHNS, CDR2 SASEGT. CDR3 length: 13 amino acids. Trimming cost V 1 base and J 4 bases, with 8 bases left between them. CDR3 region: CASSEGLPYEQYF. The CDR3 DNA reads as TGTGCCAGCAGTGAAGGGCTTCCTTACGAGCAGTACTTC.

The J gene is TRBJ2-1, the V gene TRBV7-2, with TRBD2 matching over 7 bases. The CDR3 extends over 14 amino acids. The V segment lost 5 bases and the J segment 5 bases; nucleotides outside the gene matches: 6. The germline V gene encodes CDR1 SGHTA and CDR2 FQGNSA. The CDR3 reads CASSLTSAHNEQFF. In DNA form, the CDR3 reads TGTGCCAGCAGCCTCACTAGCGCCCACAATGAGCAGTTCTTC.

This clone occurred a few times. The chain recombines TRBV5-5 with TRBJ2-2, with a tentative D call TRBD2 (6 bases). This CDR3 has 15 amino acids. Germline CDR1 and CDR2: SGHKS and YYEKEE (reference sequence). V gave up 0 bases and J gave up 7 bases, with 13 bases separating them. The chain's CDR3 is CASSLAQGLYGELFF. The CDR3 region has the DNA TGTGCCAGCAGCTTGGCCCAGGGACTTTACGGGGAGCTGTTTTTT.

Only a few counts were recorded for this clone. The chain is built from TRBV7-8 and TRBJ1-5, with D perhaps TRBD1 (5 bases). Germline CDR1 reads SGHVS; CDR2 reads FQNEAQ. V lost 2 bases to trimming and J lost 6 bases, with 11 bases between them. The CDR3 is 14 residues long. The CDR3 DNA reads TGTGCCAGCAGCTTACGGGGGGTAAGTCAGCCCCAGCATTTT. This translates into CASSLRGVSQPQHF.

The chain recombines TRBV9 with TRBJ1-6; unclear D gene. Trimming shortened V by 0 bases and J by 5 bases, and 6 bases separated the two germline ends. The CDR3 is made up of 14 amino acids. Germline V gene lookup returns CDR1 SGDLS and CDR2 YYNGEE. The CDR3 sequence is CASSVAGDNSPLHF. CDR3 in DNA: TGTGCCAGCAGCGTAGCCGGAGATAATTCACCCCTCCACTTT.

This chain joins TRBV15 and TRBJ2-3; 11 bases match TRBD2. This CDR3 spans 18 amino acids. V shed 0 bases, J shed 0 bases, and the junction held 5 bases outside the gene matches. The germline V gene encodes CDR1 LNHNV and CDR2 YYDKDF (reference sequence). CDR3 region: CATSRDGTSGLSTDTQYF. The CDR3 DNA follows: TGTGCCACCAGCAGAGATGGGACTAGCGGTCTTAGCACAGATACGCAGTATTTT.

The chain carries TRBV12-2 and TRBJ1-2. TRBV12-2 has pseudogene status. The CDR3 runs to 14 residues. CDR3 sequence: CASRLGGENYGYTF. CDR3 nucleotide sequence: TGTGCAAGTCGCTTAGGGGGGGAGAACTATGGCTACACCTTC.

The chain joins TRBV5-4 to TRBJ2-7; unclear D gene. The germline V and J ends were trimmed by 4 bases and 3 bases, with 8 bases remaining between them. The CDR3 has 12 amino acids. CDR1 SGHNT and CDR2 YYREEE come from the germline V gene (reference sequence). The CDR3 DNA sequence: TGTGCCAGCAGCGACGACAACTACGAGCAGTACTTC. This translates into CASSDDNYEQYF.

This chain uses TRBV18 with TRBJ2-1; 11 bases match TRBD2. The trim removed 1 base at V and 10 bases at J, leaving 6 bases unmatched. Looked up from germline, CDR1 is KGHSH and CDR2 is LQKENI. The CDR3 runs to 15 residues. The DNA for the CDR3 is TGTGCCAGCTCACCACTGGTACTAGCGGGAGAAGAGCAGTTCTTC. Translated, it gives CASSPLVLAGEEQFF.

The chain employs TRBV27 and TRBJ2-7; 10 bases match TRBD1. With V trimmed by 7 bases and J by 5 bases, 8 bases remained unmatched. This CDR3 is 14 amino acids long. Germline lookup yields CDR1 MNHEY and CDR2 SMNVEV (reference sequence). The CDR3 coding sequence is TGTGCCAGCACTATGACAGGGGGCGCCAACGAGCAGTACTTC. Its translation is CASTMTGGANEQYF.

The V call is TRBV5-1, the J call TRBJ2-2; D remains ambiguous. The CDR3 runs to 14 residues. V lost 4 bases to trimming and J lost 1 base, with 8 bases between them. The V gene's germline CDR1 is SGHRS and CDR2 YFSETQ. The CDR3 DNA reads TGCGCCAGCAGCAGCGACCAGAACACCGGGGAGCTGTTTTTT. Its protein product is CASSSDQNTGELFF.

The CDR3, as DNA: TGTGCCAGCAGCGCGGACAGGTTGACTTCACCCCTCCACTTT. It codes for CASSADRLTSPLHF. The chain recombines TRBV11-2 with TRBJ1-6; TRBD1 matches at 7 bases. The germline gives CDR1 SGHAT, CDR2 FQNNGV. V shed 5 bases, J shed 9 bases, and the junction held 7 bases outside the gene matches. The CDR3 loop spans 14 amino acids.

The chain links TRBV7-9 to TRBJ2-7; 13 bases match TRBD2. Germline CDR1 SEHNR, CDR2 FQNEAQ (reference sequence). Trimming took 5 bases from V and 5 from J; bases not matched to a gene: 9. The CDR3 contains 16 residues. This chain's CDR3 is CASSDLLAGGQDEQYF. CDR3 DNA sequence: TGTGCCAGCAGCGACCTACTAGCGGGAGGGCAGGACGAGCAGTACTTC.